Listed below are T cell receptor beta chains from one sample, sequenced in a study of blood T cell repertoires in COVID-19. The repertoire was sequenced with immunoSEQ multiplex PCR; TCRdb's copy has only in-frame clones and lacks some. Here the sample spans 100,000 to 150,000 clones, approximately 90% being singletons. Sequenced input: peripheral blood. These receptors all come from a man in his fifties or sixties with active or convalescent COVID-19. Each CDR3 is given with its conserved first and last residue. Each record gives: clone size, V gene, D gene, J gene, CDR3 protein, CDR3 DNA. A D gene is named only where the DNA matches it firmly. Some rows mark clone size as missing; the rest say once, few, many or name a class of expanded clone.

clone size: .
V gene: TRBV19
D gene: .
J gene: TRBJ2-7
CDR3 protein: CASGVRGNEQYF
CDR3 DNA: TGTGCCAGCGGGGTCAGGGGAAACGAGCAGTACTTC

clone size: .
V gene: TRBV25-1
D gene: .
J gene: TRBJ1-2
CDR3 protein: CASSESQRAGAGGYTF
CDR3 DNA: TGTGCCAGCAGTGAATCCCAAAGGGCAGGGGCGGGTGGCTACACCTTC

clone size: .
V gene: TRBV6-5
D gene: TRBD1
J gene: TRBJ2-7
CDR3 protein: CASSPFTTGEKQYF
CDR3 DNA: TGTGCCAGCAGTCCGTTTACGACAGGGGAAAAGCAGTACTTC

clone size: .
V gene: TRBV7-2
D gene: .
J gene: TRBJ2-7
CDR3 protein: CASSPVGGQSYEQYF
CDR3 DNA: TGTGCCAGCAGCCCAGTGGGAGGACAATCCTACGAGCAGTACTTC

clone size: .
V gene: TRBV10-1
D gene: TRBD2
J gene: TRBJ2-2
CDR3 protein: CASNSGGATGELFF
CDR3 DNA: TGCGCCAGCAACAGCGGGGGGGCGACCGGGGAGCTGTTTTTT

clone size: .
V gene: TRBV4-1
D gene: TRBD1
J gene: TRBJ2-7
CDR3 protein: CASSQEGRGTYEQYF
CDR3 DNA: TGCGCCAGCAGCCAAGAAGGCAGGGGGACCTACGAGCAGTACTTC

clone size: .
V gene: TRBV10-3
D gene: .
J gene: TRBJ1-1
CDR3 protein: CAIRETGTEAFF
CDR3 DNA: TGTGCCATCAGGGAGACAGGCACTGAAGCTTTCTTT

clone size: .
V gene: TRBV10-3
D gene: .
J gene: TRBJ2-1
CDR3 protein: CAISAQTSYNEQFF
CDR3 DNA: TGTGCCATCAGTGCACAGACCAGCTACAATGAGCAGTTCTTC

clone size: .
V gene: TRBV30
D gene: TRBD2
J gene: TRBJ2-5
CDR3 protein: CAWIVSGRGGQETQYF
CDR3 DNA: TGTGCCTGGATAGTCTCCGGGAGGGGGGGTCAAGAGACCCAGTACTTC

clone size: .
V gene: TRBV29-1
D gene: TRBD1
J gene: TRBJ1-5
CDR3 protein: CSVVLRTGGNQPQHF
CDR3 DNA: TGCAGCGTTGTGCTAAGGACAGGGGGCAATCAGCCCCAGCATTTT

clone size: .
V gene: TRBV5-1
D gene: TRBD1
J gene: TRBJ2-6
CDR3 protein: CASSFGTGGSGANVLTF
CDR3 DNA: TGCGCCAGCAGCTTTGGGACAGGGGGCTCTGGGGCCAACGTCCTGACTTTC

clone size: .
V gene: TRBV9
D gene: .
J gene: TRBJ2-3
CDR3 protein: CASSLGTSTDTQYF
CDR3 DNA: TGTGCCAGCAGCCTAGGGACTAGCACAGATACGCAGTATTTT

clone size: many
V gene: TRBV30
D gene: .
J gene: TRBJ2-7
CDR3 protein: CAWSLRDTYEQYF
CDR3 DNA: TGTGCCTGGAGTCTCCGGGACACCTACGAGCAGTACTTC

clone size: .
V gene: TRBV9
D gene: .
J gene: TRBJ2-2
CDR3 protein: CASSDPRGGTGELFF
CDR3 DNA: TGTGCCAGCAGCGACCCCAGGGGAGGGACCGGGGAGCTGTTTTTT

clone size: few
V gene: TRBV19
D gene: TRBD1
J gene: TRBJ2-2
CDR3 protein: CASTSGQGAVNGELFF
CDR3 DNA: TGTGCCAGTACGTCCGGACAGGGGGCGGTCAACGGGGAGCTGTTTTTT

clone size: .
V gene: TRBV11-2
D gene: .
J gene: TRBJ2-7
CDR3 protein: CASSLSRGSRTYEQYF
CDR3 DNA: TGTGCCAGCAGCTTATCTCGGGGTAGCCGAACCTACGAGCAGTACTTC

clone size: .
V gene: TRBV19
D gene: TRBD1
J gene: TRBJ2-2
CDR3 protein: CASSKGQGPTGELFF
CDR3 DNA: TGTGCCAGTAGTAAGGGACAGGGGCCCACCGGGGAGCTGTTTTTT

clone size: .
V gene: TRBV25-1
D gene: TRBD1
J gene: TRBJ2-7
CDR3 protein: CASSGRRQGPPYEQYF
CDR3 DNA: TGTGCCAGCAGTGGAAGAAGACAGGGGCCCCCCTACGAGCAGTACTTC

clone size: .
V gene: TRBV9
D gene: .
J gene: TRBJ2-2
CDR3 protein: CASSPTGGRPGELFF
CDR3 DNA: TGTGCCAGCAGCCCCACCGGGGGGCGCCCCGGGGAGCTGTTTTTT

clone size: .
V gene: TRBV14
D gene: .
J gene: TRBJ2-2
CDR3 protein: CASSQDVLATGELFF
CDR3 DNA: TGTGCCAGCAGCCAAGATGTCCTAGCCACCGGGGAGCTGTTTTTT

clone size: once
V gene: TRBV5-4
D gene: .
J gene: TRBJ2-3
CDR3 protein: CASSIPTEDTQYF
CDR3 DNA: TGTGCCAGCAGCATCCCGACAGAAGATACGCAGTATTTT

clone size: few
V gene: TRBV11-2
D gene: TRBD1
J gene: TRBJ2-2
CDR3 protein: CASSRDSRTGELFF
CDR3 DNA: TGTGCCAGCAGTCGGGACAGCCGCACCGGGGAGCTGTTTTTT

clone size: .
V gene: TRBV5-1
D gene: TRBD1
J gene: TRBJ2-1
CDR3 protein: CASSSGQGYNEQFF
CDR3 DNA: TGCGCCAGCAGCTCGGGACAGGGGTACAATGAGCAGTTCTTC

clone size: few
V gene: TRBV10-3
D gene: .
J gene: TRBJ2-2
CDR3 protein: CAISVGGDTGELFF
CDR3 DNA: TGTGCCATCAGTGTCGGGGGTGACACCGGGGAGCTGTTTTTT

clone size: .
V gene: TRBV3-1/TRBV3-2
D gene: .
J gene: TRBJ2-7
CDR3 protein: CASSQDMVGAKYF
CDR3 DNA: TGTGCCAGCAGCCAAGATATGGTAGGGGCAAAGTACTTC

clone size: .
V gene: TRBV7-2
D gene: .
J gene: TRBJ2-5
CDR3 protein: CASSTSGGEWAQYF
CDR3 DNA: TGTGCCAGCAGCACATCCGGCGGGGAGTGGGCCCAGTACTTC

clone size: .
V gene: TRBV5-4
D gene: .
J gene: TRBJ2-3
CDR3 protein: CASSLVSGRTDTQYF
CDR3 DNA: TGTGCCAGCAGCTTGGTAAGCGGCCGCACAGATACGCAGTATTTT

clone size: .
V gene: TRBV5-4
D gene: TRBD1
J gene: TRBJ2-2
CDR3 protein: CASSLMTGANTGELFF
CDR3 DNA: TGTGCCAGCAGCTTGATGACAGGGGCCAACACCGGGGAGCTGTTTTTT

clone size: .
V gene: TRBV19
D gene: TRBD1
J gene: TRBJ1-5
CDR3 protein: CASSTSGTGGGQPQHF
CDR3 DNA: TGTGCCAGTAGTACGTCCGGGACAGGGGGCGGTCAGCCCCAGCATTTT

clone size: .
V gene: TRBV6-5
D gene: TRBD2
J gene: TRBJ2-1
CDR3 protein: CASMAGDYNEQFF
CDR3 DNA: TGTGCCAGCATGGCGGGGGATTACAATGAGCAGTTCTTC

clone size: .
V gene: TRBV20-1
D gene: .
J gene: TRBJ2-7
CDR3 protein: CSASPGTLKYEQYF
CDR3 DNA: TGCAGTGCCAGTCCGGGGACTCTAAAATACGAGCAGTACTTC

clone size: .
V gene: TRBV5-1
D gene: TRBD2
J gene: TRBJ2-5
CDR3 protein: CASSPGGGQETQYF
CDR3 DNA: TGCGCCAGCAGCCCCGGGGGAGGGCAAGAGACCCAGTACTTC

clone size: .
V gene: TRBV11-2
D gene: TRBD2
J gene: TRBJ2-3
CDR3 protein: CASTPWTSGGDTQYF
CDR3 DNA: TGTGCCAGCACCCCTTGGACTAGCGGGGGAGATACGCAGTATTTT

clone size: .
V gene: TRBV29-1
D gene: .
J gene: TRBJ2-3
CDR3 protein: CSVEVGGTDTQYF
CDR3 DNA: TGCAGCGTTGAAGTCGGGGGCACAGATACGCAGTATTTT

clone size: .
V gene: TRBV3-1/TRBV3-2
D gene: TRBD1
J gene: TRBJ1-2
CDR3 protein: CASSKGQGGTYGYTF
CDR3 DNA: TGTGCCAGCAGCAAAGGACAGGGGGGGACCTATGGCTACACCTTC

clone size: .
V gene: TRBV2
D gene: TRBD2
J gene: TRBJ2-5
CDR3 protein: CASSDRGDARGETQYF
CDR3 DNA: TGTGCCAGCAGTGATCGAGGGGACGCGCGGGGGGAGACCCAGTACTTC